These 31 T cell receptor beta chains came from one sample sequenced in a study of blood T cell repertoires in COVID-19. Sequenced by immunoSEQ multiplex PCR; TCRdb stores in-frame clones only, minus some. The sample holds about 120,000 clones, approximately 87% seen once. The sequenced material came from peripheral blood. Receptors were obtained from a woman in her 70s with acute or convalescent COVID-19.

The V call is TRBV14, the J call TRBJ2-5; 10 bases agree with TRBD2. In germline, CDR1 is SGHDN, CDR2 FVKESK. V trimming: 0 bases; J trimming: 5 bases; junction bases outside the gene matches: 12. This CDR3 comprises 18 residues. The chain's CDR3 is CASSQDASGGSWRETQYF. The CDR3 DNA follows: TGTGCCAGCAGCCAAGATGCTAGCGGGGGATCCTGGCGGGAGACCCAGTACTTC. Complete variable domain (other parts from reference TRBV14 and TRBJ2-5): EAGVTQFPSHSVIEKGQTVTLRCDPISGHDNLYWYRRVMGKEIKFLLHFVKESKQDESGMPNNRFLAERTGGTYSTLKVQPAELEDSGVYFCASSQDASGGSWRETQYFGPGTRLLVL.

CDR3 sequence reads: CAWSKNPGEWKTQYF. CDR3 DNA sequence: TGTGCCTGGAGTAAAAATCCCGGGGAGTGGAAGACCCAGTACTTC. This chain uses TRBV30 with TRBJ2-5; a possible D gene is TRBD2 (5 bases). Germline-derived CDR1 and CDR2 are GTSNPN and SVGIG (reference sequence). The V end lost 2 bases, the J end lost 6 bases, and 19 bases lay between the germline ends. The CDR3 is 15 amino acids. The full variable domain, with the rest looked up from reference TRBV30 and TRBJ2-5, is SQTIHQWPATLVQPVGSPLSLECTVEGTSNPNLYWYRQAAGRGLQLLFYSVGIGQISSEVPQNLSASRPQDRQFILSSKKLLLSDSGFYLCAWSKNPGEWKTQYFGPGTRLLVL.

CDR3 amino acids: CSVEAPASGGLSQYF. The DNA of the CDR3 is TGCAGCGTTGAAGCCCCCGCTAGCGGGGGACTGTCCCAGTACTTC. V and J are TRBV29-1 and TRBJ2-5, with TRBD2 matching 10 bases. In germline, CDR1 is SQVTM, CDR2 ANQGSEA. The J segment lost 9 bases and the V segment lost 1 base, leaving 11 bases of the junction unmatched. This CDR3 has 15 residues.

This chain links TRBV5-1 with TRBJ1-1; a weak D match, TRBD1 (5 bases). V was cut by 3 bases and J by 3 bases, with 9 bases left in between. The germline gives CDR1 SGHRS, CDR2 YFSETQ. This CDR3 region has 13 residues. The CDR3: CASSSLGHTEAFF. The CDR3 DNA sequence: TGCGCCAGCAGCTCGTTGGGGCACACTGAAGCTTTCTTT.

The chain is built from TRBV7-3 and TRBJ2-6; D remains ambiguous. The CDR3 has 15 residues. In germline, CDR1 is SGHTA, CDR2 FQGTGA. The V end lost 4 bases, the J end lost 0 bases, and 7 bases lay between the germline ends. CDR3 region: CASSSQSSGANVLTF. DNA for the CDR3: TGTGCCAGCAGCTCCCAGTCCTCTGGGGCCAACGTCCTGACTTTC. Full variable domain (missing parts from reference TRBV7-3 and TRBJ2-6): GAGVSQTPSNKVTEKGKYVELRCDPISGHTALYWYRQSLGQGPEFLIYFQGTGAADDSGLPNDRFFAVRPEGSVSTLKIQRTERGDSAVYLCASSSQSSGANVLTFGAGSRLTVL.

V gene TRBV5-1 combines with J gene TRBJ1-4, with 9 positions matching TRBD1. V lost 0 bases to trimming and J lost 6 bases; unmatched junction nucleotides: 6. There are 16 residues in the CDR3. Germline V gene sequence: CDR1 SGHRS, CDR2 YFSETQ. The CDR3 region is CASSLVGTGTYEKLFF. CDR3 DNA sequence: TGCGCCAGCAGCTTGGTGGGGACAGGGACCTATGAAAAACTGTTTTTT.

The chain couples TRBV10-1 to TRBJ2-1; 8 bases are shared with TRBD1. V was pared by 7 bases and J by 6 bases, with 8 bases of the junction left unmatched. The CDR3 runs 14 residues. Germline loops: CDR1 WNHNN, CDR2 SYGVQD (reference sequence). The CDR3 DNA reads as TGCGCCAGCACCATAGGACAGGGCAGCAATGAGCAGTTCTTC. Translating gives CASTIGQGSNEQFF.

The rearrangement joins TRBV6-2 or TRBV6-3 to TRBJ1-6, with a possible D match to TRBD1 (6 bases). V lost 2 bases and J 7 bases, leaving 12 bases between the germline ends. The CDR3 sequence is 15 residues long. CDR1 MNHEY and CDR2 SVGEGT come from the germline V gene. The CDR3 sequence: CASSYGRGANSPLHF. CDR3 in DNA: TGTGCCAGCAGTTACGGGCGGGGGGCGAATTCACCCCTCCACTTT.

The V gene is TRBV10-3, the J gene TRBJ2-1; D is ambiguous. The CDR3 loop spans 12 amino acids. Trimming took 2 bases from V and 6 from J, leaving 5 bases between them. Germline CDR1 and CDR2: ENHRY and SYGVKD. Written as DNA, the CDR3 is TGTGCCATCAGTGAGACGGGCAATGAGCAGTTCTTC. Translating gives CAISETGNEQFF.

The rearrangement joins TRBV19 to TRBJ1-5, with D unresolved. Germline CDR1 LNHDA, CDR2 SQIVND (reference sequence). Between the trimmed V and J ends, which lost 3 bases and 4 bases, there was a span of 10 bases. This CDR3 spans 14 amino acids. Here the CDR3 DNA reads TGTGCCAGTAGTATCATGTGGGCAAATCAGCCCCAGCATTTT. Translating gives CASSIMWANQPQHF.

CDR3 in DNA: TGTGCCAGCAGTGACGGGTTCTTTGGGGGCTACACCTTC. Encoded protein: CASSDGFFGGYTF. This chain links TRBV28 with TRBJ1-2; no reliable D call. CDR3 length: 13 residues. Germline assignment: CDR1 MDHEN and CDR2 SYDVKM. Trimming removed 5 bases at V and 8 bases at J, with 15 bases between.

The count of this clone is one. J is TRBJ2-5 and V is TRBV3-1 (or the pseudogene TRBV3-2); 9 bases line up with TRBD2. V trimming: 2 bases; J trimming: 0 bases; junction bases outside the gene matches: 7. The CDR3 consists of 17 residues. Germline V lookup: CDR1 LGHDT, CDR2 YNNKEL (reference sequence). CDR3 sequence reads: CASSQLYSGGYQETQYF. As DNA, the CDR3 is TGTGCCAGCAGCCAACTCTATAGCGGGGGTTACCAAGAGACCCAGTACTTC.

DNA for the CDR3: TGTGCCAGCAGCCAAGGCCGGAGGGCTCCCCACTACACCTTC. Protein: CASSQGRRAPHYTF. This sequence joins TRBV3-1 (or the pseudogene TRBV3-2) and TRBJ1-2; no clear D. V was pared by 1 base and J by 10 bases, with 16 bases between. The CDR3 is made up of 14 amino acids. Germline-derived CDR1 and CDR2 are LGHDT and YNNKEL (reference sequence).

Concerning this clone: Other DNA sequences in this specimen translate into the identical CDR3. CDR3 nucleotide sequence: TGTGCTAGTGGTTTGGTACCGACGAGGAGCTATGGCTACACCTTC. The encoded protein is CASGLVPTRSYGYTF. V gene TRBV12-5 combines with J gene TRBJ1-2, with unresolved D. From germline, CDR1 is LGHNT and CDR2 FRNRAP. There are 15 residues in the CDR3. V lost 0 bases to trimming and J lost 4 bases, with 12 bases between them.

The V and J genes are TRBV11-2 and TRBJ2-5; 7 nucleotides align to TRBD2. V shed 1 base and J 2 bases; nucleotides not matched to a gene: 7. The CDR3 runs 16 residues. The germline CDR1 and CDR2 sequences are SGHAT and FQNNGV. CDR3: CASSLVGGGGQETQYF. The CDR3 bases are TGTGCCAGCAGCTTAGTTGGGGGGGGAGGGCAAGAGACCCAGTACTTC.

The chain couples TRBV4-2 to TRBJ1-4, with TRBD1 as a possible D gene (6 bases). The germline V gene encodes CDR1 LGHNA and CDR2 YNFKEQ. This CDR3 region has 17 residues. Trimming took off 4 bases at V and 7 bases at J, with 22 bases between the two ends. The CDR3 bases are TGTGCCAGCAGCCCGATGGGTATGACAGGAGGCTCTGAAAAACTGTTTTTT. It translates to CASSPMGMTGGSEKLFF.

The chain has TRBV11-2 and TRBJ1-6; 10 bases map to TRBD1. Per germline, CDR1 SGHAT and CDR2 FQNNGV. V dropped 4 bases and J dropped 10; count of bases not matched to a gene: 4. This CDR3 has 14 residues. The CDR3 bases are TGTGCCAGCAGCTACCGGGACAGGGGCTCACCCCTCCACTTT. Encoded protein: CASSYRDRGSPLHF.

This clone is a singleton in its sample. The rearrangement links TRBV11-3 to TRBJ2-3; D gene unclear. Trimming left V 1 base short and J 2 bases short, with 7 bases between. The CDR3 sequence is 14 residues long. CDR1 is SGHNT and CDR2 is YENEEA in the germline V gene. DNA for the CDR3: TGTGCCAGCAGCTTAGGTCCAATCACAGATACGCAGTATTTT. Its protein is CASSLGPITDTQYF.

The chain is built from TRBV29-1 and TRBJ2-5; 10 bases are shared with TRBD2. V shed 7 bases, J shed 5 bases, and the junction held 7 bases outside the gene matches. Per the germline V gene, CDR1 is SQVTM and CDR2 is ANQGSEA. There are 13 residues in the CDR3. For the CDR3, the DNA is TGCAGCGCCAGCGGGGGGGCTGTTGAGACCCAGTACTTC. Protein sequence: CSASGGAVETQYF.

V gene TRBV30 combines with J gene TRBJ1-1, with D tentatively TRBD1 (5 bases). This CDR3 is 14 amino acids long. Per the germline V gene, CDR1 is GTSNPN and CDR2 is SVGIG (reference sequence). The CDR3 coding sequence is TGTGCTTGCACGACCGTTAGGGGGAACACTGAAGCTTTCTTT. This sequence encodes CACTTVRGNTEAFF.

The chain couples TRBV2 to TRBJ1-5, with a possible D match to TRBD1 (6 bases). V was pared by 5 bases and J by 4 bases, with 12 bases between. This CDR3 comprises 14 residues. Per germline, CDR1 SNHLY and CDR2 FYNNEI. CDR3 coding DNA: TGTGCCAGCAGTAACGGACAGACTAATCAGCCCCAGCATTTT. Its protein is CASSNGQTNQPQHF.

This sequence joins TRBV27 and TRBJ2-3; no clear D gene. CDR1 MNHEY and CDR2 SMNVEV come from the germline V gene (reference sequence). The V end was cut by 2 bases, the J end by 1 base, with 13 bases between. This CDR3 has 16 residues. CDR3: CASSLDGSAGTDTQYF. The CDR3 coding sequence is TGTGCCAGCAGTTTAGACGGCTCGGCGGGCACAGATACGCAGTATTTT.

CDR3 coding DNA: TGTGCCAGAACCTCCGGGACAGAATCTTATCAGCCCCAGCATTTT. Its protein product is CARTSGTESYQPQHF. The J gene is TRBJ1-5, the V gene TRBV9; 7 positions match TRBD1. This CDR3 comprises 15 residues. CDR1 is SGDLS, CDR2 YYNGEE, per germline. V was clipped by 8 bases and J by 5 bases; unmatched bases: 13. The variable domain in full, completed from reference TRBV9 and TRBJ1-5, reads DSGVTQTPKHLITATGQRVTLRCSPRSGDLSVYWYQQSLDQGLQFLIQYYNGEERAKGNILERFSAQQFPDLHSELNLSSLELGDSALYFCARTSGTESYQPQHFGDGTRLSIL.

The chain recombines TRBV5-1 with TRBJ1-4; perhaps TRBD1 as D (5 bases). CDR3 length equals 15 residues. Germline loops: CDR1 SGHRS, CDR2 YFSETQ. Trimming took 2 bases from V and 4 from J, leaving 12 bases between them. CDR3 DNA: TGCGCCAGCAGCTTTTGGGGGGTGGGTAATGAAAAACTGTTTTTT. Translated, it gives CASSFWGVGNEKLFF.

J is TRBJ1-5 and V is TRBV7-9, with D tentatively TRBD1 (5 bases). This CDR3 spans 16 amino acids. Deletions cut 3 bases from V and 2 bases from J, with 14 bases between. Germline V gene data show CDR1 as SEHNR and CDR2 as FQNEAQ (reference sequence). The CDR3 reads CASSFSRVDGNQPQHF. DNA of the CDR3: TGTGCCAGCAGCTTTAGCAGGGTGGATGGCAATCAGCCCCAGCATTTT.

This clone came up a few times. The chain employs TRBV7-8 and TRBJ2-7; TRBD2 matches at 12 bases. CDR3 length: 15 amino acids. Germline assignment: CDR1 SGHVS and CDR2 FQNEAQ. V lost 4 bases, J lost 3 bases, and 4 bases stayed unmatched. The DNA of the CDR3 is TGTGCCAGCAGCTCCCGACTAGCGGGGGACTACGAGCAGTACTTC. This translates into CASSSRLAGDYEQYF.

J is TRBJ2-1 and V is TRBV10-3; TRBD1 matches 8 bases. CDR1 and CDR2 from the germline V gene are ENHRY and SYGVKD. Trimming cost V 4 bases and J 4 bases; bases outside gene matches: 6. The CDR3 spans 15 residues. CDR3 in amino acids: CAISGGTGPYNEQFF. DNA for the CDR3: TGTGCCATCAGTGGGGGGACAGGCCCATACAATGAGCAGTTCTTC.

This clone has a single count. CDR3 protein: CASSLVAGGADETQYF. CDR3 DNA: TGTGCCAGCAGCTTAGTCGCCGGGGGGGCCGATGAGACCCAGTACTTC. The chain couples TRBV11-2 to TRBJ2-5, with 8 positions matching TRBD2. V was clipped by 1 base and J by 5 bases; unmatched bases: 9. Germline V lookup: CDR1 SGHAT, CDR2 FQNNGV. This CDR3 contains 16 residues.

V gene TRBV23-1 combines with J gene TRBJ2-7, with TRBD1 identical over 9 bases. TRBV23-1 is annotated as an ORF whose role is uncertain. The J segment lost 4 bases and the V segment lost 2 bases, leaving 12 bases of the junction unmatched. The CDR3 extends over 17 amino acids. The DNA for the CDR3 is TGCGCCAGCAGTCAACCCGGGATAGGGACAGGGCTATACGAGCAGTACTTC. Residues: CASSQPGIGTGLYEQYF.

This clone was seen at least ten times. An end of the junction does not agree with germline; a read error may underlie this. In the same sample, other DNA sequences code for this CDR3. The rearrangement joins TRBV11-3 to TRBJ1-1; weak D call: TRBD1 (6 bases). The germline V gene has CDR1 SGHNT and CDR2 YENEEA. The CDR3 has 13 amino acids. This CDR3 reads CASRRGGATEAFF. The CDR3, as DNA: TGCGCCAGCCGCCGGGGGGGGGCTACTGAAGCTTTCTTT.

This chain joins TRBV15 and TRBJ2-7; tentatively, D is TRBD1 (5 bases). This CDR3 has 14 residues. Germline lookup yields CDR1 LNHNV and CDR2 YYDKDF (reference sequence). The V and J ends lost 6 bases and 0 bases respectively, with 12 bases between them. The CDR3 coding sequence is TGTGCCACCAGTAGACAGAAAAGCTCCTACGAGCAGTACTTC. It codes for CATSRQKSSYEQYF.